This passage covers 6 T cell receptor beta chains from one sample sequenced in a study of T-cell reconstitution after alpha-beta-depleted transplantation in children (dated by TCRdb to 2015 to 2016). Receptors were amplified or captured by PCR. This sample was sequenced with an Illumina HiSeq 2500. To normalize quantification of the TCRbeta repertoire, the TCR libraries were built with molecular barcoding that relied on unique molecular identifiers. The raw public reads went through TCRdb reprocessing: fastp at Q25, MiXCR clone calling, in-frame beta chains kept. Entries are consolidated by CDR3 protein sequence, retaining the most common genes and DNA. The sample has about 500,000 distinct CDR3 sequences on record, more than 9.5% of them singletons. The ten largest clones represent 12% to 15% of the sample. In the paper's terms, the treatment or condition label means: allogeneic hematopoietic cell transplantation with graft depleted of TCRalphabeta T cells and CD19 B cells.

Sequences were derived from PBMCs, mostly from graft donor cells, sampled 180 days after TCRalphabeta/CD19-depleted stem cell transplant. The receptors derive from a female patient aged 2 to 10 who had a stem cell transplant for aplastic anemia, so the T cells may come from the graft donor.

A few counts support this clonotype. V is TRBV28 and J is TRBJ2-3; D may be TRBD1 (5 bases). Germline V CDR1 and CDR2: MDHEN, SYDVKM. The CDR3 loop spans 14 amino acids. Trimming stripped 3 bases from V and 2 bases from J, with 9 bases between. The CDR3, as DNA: TGTGCCAGCAGTTTCTCACAGGACACAGATACGCAGTATTTT. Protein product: CASSFSQDTDTQYF. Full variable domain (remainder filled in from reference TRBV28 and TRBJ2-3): DVKVTQSSRYLVKRTGEKVFLECVQDMDHENMFWYRQDPGLGLRLIYFSYDVKMKEKGDIPEGYSVSREKKERFSLILESASTNQTSMYLCASSFSQDTDTQYFGPGTRLTVL.

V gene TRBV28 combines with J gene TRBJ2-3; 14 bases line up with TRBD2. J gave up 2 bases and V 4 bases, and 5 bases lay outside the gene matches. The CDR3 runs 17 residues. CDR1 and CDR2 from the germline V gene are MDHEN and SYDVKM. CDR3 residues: CASSSGTSGGLTDTQYF. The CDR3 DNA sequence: TGTGCCAGCAGTTCCGGGACTAGCGGGGGCCTCACAGATACGCAGTATTTT.

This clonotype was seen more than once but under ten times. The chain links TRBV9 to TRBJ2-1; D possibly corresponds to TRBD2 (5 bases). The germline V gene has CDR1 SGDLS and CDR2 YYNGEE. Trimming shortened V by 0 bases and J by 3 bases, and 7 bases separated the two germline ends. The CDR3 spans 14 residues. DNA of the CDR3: TGTGCCAGCAGCGTAGAGCGGAACTACAATGAGCAGTTCTTC. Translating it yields CASSVERNYNEQFF.

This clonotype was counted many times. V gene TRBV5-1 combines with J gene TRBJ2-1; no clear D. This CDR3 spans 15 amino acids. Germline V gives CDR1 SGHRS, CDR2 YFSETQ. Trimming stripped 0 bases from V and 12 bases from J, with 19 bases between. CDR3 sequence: CASSLARRPLHGQFF. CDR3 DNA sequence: TGCGCCAGCAGCTTGGCCAGGCGGCCCCTTCATGGGCAGTTCTTC.

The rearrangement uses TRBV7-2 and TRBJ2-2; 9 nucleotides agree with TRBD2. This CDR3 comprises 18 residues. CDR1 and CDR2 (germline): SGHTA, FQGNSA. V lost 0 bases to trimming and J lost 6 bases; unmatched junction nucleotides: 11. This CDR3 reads CASSLARGGRALAGELFF. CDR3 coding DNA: TGTGCCAGCAGCTTAGCCAGAGGCGGGAGGGCCCTCGCCGGGGAGCTGTTTTTT.

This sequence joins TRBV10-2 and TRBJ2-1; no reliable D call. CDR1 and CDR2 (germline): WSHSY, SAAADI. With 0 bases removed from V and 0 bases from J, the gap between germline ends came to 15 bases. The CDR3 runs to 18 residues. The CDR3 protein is CASSESPWVLGSYNEQFF. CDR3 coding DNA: TGCGCCAGCAGTGAGTCCCCCTGGGTGCTGGGCTCCTACAATGAGCAGTTCTTC.